This is a list of T cell receptor beta chains from one sample in a study of T cells expressing NK-cell markers. TCRdb reanalyzed the 5' RACE reads and collapses them to one entry per CDR3 protein, without DNA. The listing records about 15,000 distinct CDR3 sequences. The sample taken for sequencing was blood T cells: a sorted CD56 or NKG2C T cell subset, CD4+ or CD8+ T cells, or bulk PBMC T cells (not recorded which). The receptors derive from a man aged 18 to 69 in good health. Both conserved end residues are part of each CDR3. Fields, in order: V gene, clone size, J gene, CDR3 protein. The size field is filled for only some rows; it gives once, few, many or a size class.

>TRBV12-3/TRBV12-4|NA|TRBJ2-5
CASSLSPGEETQYF
>TRBV4-3|NA|TRBJ2-1
CASSQAHSGLYNEQFF
>TRBV20-1|NA|TRBJ1-5
CSARYPGQRNNQPQHF
>TRBV10-2|NA|TRBJ1-2
CASSEDRGYGYTF
>TRBV29-1|NA|TRBJ2-1
CSVQTIGVVNEQFF
>TRBV7-2|NA|TRBJ2-2
CASSPGTRGGELFF
>TRBV20-1|NA|TRBJ2-7
CSAPLGDYSYEQYF
>TRBV5-8|NA|TRBJ2-2
CAPSYRQGGTGELFF
>TRBV11-2|NA|TRBJ1-2
CASSYLSGTGDTNYGYTF
>TRBV5-1|NA|TRBJ2-5
CASSLARKIQETQYF
>TRBV10-3|NA|TRBJ2-3
CAISGRTSGSGDTQYF
>TRBV11-2|NA|TRBJ1-5
CASSLDIAQPQHF
>TRBV20-1|NA|TRBJ1-2
CSARGTGRNYGYTF
>TRBV20-1|NA|TRBJ1-6
CSARDQGQNNSPLHF
>TRBV18|NA|TRBJ2-7
CASSLNSVYEQYF
>TRBV6-6|NA|TRBJ1-1
CASRGQGDTEAFF
>TRBV12-3/TRBV12-4|NA|TRBJ1-6
CASTQWGDNSPLHF
>TRBV5-1|NA|TRBJ2-7
CASRASPSSYEQYF
>TRBV12-3/TRBV12-4|medium-sized|TRBJ2-1
CASSLGGGAPNEQFF
>TRBV5-1|NA|TRBJ2-7
CASSLRPGQGSYEQYF
>TRBV12-3/TRBV12-4|NA|TRBJ1-2
CASSLEVTGYGYTF
>TRBV27|NA|TRBJ1-5
CASSPWGNQPQHF
>TRBV20-1|NA|TRBJ1-3
CSATPINNRGSGNTIYF